This T cell receptor (beta chain) was obtained from a study of shared clonotypes between healthy human individuals. The data were produced by immunoSEQ multiplex PCR, yet TCRdb's version contains in-frame clones alone and is incomplete. Among some 490,000 clones listed, over 70% were seen once. Trimming pared 1 base from V and 3 bases from J, leaving 9 bases between. The CDR3 contains 15 residues. The germline gives CDR1 LGHNA, CDR2 YNFKEQ. This clonotype was sampled from a middle-aged woman in good health. Some clones in this sample may be carry-over from other donors' samples. The sample consisted of PBMCs. V and J are TRBV4-2 and TRBJ2-2; possible D gene TRBD2, 5 bases. DNA for the CDR3: TGTGCCAGCAGCCAAGGCGGGCTGCACACCGGGGAGCTGTTTTTT. Protein sequence: CASSQGGLHTGELFF.